Shown below are 2 T cell receptor beta chains from a single sample sequenced in a study of blood T cell repertoires in COVID-19. Sequencing was performed with immunoSEQ multiplex PCR; in TCRdb, only in-frame clones are kept and a portion is missing. The sample lists 65,000 or so clones, approximately 80% seen once, with 15% in the top ten. Sequenced input: peripheral blood. These receptors all come from a man older than 75 with acute or convalescent COVID-19.

This clone has only a few counts. The chain links TRBV5-6 to TRBJ2-5; maybe TRBD1 (10 bases). Germline CDR1 SGHDT, CDR2 YYEEEE. V lost 7 bases, J lost 5 bases, and 27 bases lay in between. This CDR3 comprises 17 residues. For the CDR3, the DNA is TGTGCCAGCGCGGGAGGGACAGGGGCGAGCTACAGGGAGACCCAGTACTTC. Protein: CASAGGTGASYRETQYF. Complete variable domain (other parts from reference TRBV5-6 and TRBJ2-5): DAGVTQSPTHLIKTRGQQVTLRCSPKSGHDTVSWYQQALGQGPQFIFQYYEEEERQRGNFPDRFSGHQFPNYSSELNVNALLLGDSALYLCASAGGTGASYRETQYFGPGTRLLVL.

The CDR3 nucleotides read TGTGCCAGCAGCTCACAAGGGACTAGCAGGGAGACCCAGTACTTC. Its translation is CASSSQGTSRETQYF. The gene calls are TRBV7-2 and TRBJ2-5; 9 bases line up with TRBD2. From germline, CDR1 is SGHTA and CDR2 FQGNSA. The V and J ends lost 4 bases and 5 bases, in that order; junction bases with no gene match: 8. The CDR3 totals 15 residues.